The T cell receptor (beta chain) under discussion was sequenced for a study of T cell responses to AZD1222 COVID-19 vaccine. The CDR3 length is 15 residues. V dropped 6 bases and J dropped 0 bases, with 12 bases sitting between them. Germline V CDR1 and CDR2: LGHDT, YNNKEL (reference sequence). Study-level results: Researchers report vaccine-associated CD4 TCRs spanning spike, with dominance at 160-218 and 743-854.

Turning to this clone: Its target is not known.

Libraries were prepared by immunoSEQ multiplex PCR; TCRdb keeps only in-frame clonotypes and omits some of them. The table shows about 140,000 clones, with more than 85% occurring only once. The receptor was derived from an adult in good health. The specimen comprised peripheral blood, sampled on day 0 of AZD1222 vaccination. The chain carries TRBV3-1 (or the pseudogene TRBV3-2) and TRBJ2-1, with D hard to call. The CDR3 reads CASSQKPISYNEQFF. For the CDR3, the DNA is TGTGCCAGCAGTCAAAAGCCGATCTCCTACAATGAGCAGTTCTTC.